Following are 32 T cell receptor beta chains from one sample sequenced in a study of STAT5B mutations in CD4+ large granular lymphocyte leukemia. Only in-frame clones appear in the TCRdb table, and some are missing; sequencing was by immunoSEQ multiplex PCR. The repertoire consists of around 20,000 clones, with roughly 82% occurring once and the leading ten covering around 8.4%. Input material: CD4+ T cells from blood buffy coats. The receptors were sampled from a human donor in good health.

The genes are TRBV7-3 and TRBJ2-7, with D perhaps given as TRBD1 or TRBD2 (5 bases each). From germline, CDR1 is SGHTA and CDR2 FQGTGA. The ends were cut back, 5 bases at V and 5 bases at J, with 13 bases in the middle. This CDR3 region has 13 residues. The CDR3 DNA is TGTGCCAGCAGCCCCGGGGTAGGGGACGAGCAGTACTTC. Encoded protein: CASSPGVGDEQYF.

V is TRBV7-9 and J is TRBJ1-2; D call uncertain. The CDR3 has 13 amino acids. From germline, CDR1 is SEHNR and CDR2 FQNEAQ (reference sequence). Trimming left V 1 base short and J 4 bases short, with 7 bases between. As DNA, the CDR3 is TGTGCCAGCAGCTTAGAGGTGTCCTATGGCTACACCTTC. This sequence encodes CASSLEVSYGYTF.

The chain uses TRBV6-1 and TRBJ2-7; 9 nucleotides match TRBD1. The CDR3 spans 14 residues. Germline CDR1 is MNHNS and CDR2 is SASEGT. Losses at the gene ends were 6 bases for V and 3 bases for J; bases not matched to a gene: 6. The CDR3 DNA is TGTGCCAGCAGCGATAACAGGGGGCTCTACGAGCAGTACTTC. Translating it yields CASSDNRGLYEQYF.

This clone occurred a few times. The chain uses TRBV7-2 and TRBJ1-5; D not certain. CDR3 length: 13 amino acids. In germline, CDR1 is SGHTA, CDR2 FQGNSA. Trimming cost V 2 bases and J 4 bases, with 6 bases left between them. CDR3 nucleotide sequence: TGTGCCAGCAGCTTAAACGCGAATCAGCCCCAGCATTTT. As protein: CASSLNANQPQHF.

The DNA for the CDR3 is TGTGCCAGCAGTTACTCGGGGGGAACTAATGAAAAACTGTTTTTT. This sequence encodes CASSYSGGTNEKLFF. The rearrangement uses TRBV6-5 and TRBJ1-4; TRBD1 is a possible D gene (5 bases). CDR1 and CDR2 (germline): MNHEY, SVGAGI. This CDR3 comprises 15 residues. Trimming pared 0 bases from V and 1 base from J, leaving 6 bases between.

This clone was observed a single time. V usage is TRBV28 and J usage is TRBJ2-3; 9 bases align to TRBD2. Germline CDR1 MDHEN, CDR2 SYDVKM. CDR3 length equals 15 residues. With V trimmed by 6 bases and J by 3 bases, 7 bases remained unmatched. CDR3 sequence reads: CASSILAGITDTQYF. The CDR3 DNA reads as TGTGCCAGCAGCATACTAGCGGGTATAACAGATACGCAGTATTTT.

The chain combines TRBV2 with TRBJ2-5, with 8 bases that match TRBD2. Trimming took 10 bases from V and 5 from J; bases not matched to a gene: 9. Germline CDR1 reads SNHLY; CDR2 reads FYNNEI. The CDR3 has 13 amino acids. CDR3 sequence: CANLAGRKETQYF. DNA for the CDR3: TGTGCCAACCTAGCGGGTAGAAAGGAGACCCAGTACTTC.

The V gene is TRBV7-3, the J gene TRBJ2-5; 11 bases align to TRBD2. Germline CDR1 and CDR2: SGHTA and FQGTGA. V was pared by 5 bases and J by 7 bases, with 6 bases of the junction left unmatched. The CDR3 runs to 14 residues. In DNA form, the CDR3 reads TGTGCCAGCAGCCTAGCGGGGGGCAAGGGGACCCAGTACTTC. Residues: CASSLAGGKGTQYF.

V usage is TRBV19 and J usage is TRBJ2-7, with 8 bases matching TRBD2. Trimming removed 3 bases from V and 3 bases from J; junction bases left unmatched: 7. CDR3 size: 15 residues. Germline V lookup: CDR1 LNHDA, CDR2 SQIVND (reference sequence). This CDR3 is CASSIKLAGNYEQYF. CDR3 sequence (DNA): TGTGCCAGTAGTATTAAGCTAGCGGGTAACTACGAGCAGTACTTC. The variable domain in full, completed from reference TRBV19 and TRBJ2-7, reads DGGITQSPKYLFRKEGQNVTLSCEQNLNHDAMYWYRQDPGQGLRLIYYSQIVNDFQKGDIAEGYSVSREKKESFPLTVTSAQKNPTAFYLCASSIKLAGNYEQYFGPGTRLTVT.

The CDR3 protein is CSARENTEAFF. DNA for the CDR3: TGCAGTGCACGGGAGAACACTGAAGCTTTCTTT. This chain uses TRBV20-1 with TRBJ1-1; D gene ambiguous. CDR3 length equals 11 residues. Germline CDR1 reads DFQATT; CDR2 reads SNEGSKA (reference sequence). Trimming shortened V by 6 bases and J by 1 base, and 6 bases separated the two germline ends.

This chain joins TRBV19 and TRBJ1-5, with D perhaps TRBD1 (5 bases). V lost 6 bases, J lost 2 bases, and 17 bases lay in between. The V gene's germline CDR1 is LNHDA and CDR2 SQIVND (reference sequence). The CDR3 length is 16 residues. The DNA for the CDR3 is TGTGCCAGTAGGTACGGGGCAGGGAACGGCAATCAGCCCCAGCATTTT. It codes for CASRYGAGNGNQPQHF.

This clone was seen a handful of times. The J gene is TRBJ1-5, the V gene TRBV7-2; TRBD1 is a possible D gene (6 bases). The CDR3 extends over 14 amino acids. Trimming stripped 5 bases from V and 1 base from J, with 9 bases between. Germline V CDR1 and CDR2: SGHTA, FQGNSA. CDR3 DNA: TGTGCCAGCAGCCCCGACAGGAGCAATCAGCCCCAGCATTTT. It is translated as CASSPDRSNQPQHF.

This chain uses TRBV5-5 with TRBJ1-4, with a possible D match to TRBD1 (5 bases). Trimming stripped 0 bases from V and 7 bases from J, with 13 bases between. The CDR3 has 15 amino acids. Germline assignment: CDR1 SGHKS and CDR2 YYEKEE (reference sequence). In DNA, the CDR3 is TGTGCCAGCAGCTTGGCCGGTCAGGGAAGTGAAAAACTGTTTTTT. Protein sequence: CASSLAGQGSEKLFF. The full variable domain, rest sourced from reference TRBV5-5 and TRBJ1-4, is DAGVTQSPTHLIKTRGQQVTLRCSPISGHKSVSWYQQVLGQGPQFIFQYYEKEERGRGNFPDRFSARQFPNYSSELNVNALLLGDSALYLCASSLAGQGSEKLFFGSGTQLSVL.

The J gene is TRBJ2-3, the V gene TRBV30; TRBD1 matches 7 bases. Germline values: CDR1 GTSNPN, CDR2 SVGIG (reference sequence). This CDR3 contains 13 residues. The ends lost 2 bases at V and 7 bases at J; junction bases unmatched: 6. This chain's CDR3 is CAWSHTQGNTQYF. The CDR3 DNA reads as TGTGCCTGGAGTCACACACAGGGGAATACGCAGTATTTT.

The V gene is TRBV11-3, the J gene TRBJ2-7; D is unresolved. This CDR3 spans 11 amino acids. V dropped 4 bases and J dropped 3 bases, with 4 bases sitting between them. The germline V gene encodes CDR1 SGHNT and CDR2 YENEEA. The CDR3 region has the DNA TGTGCCAGCAGCTCTCTCTACGAGCAGTACTTC. It is translated as CASSSLYEQYF.

This chain links TRBV5-4 with TRBJ2-3, with TRBD1 identical over 7 bases. The V gene end was trimmed by 0 bases and the J gene end by 1 base; junction bases not matched to a gene: 2. The CDR3 contains 15 residues. Germline CDR1 is SGHNT and CDR2 is YYREEE (reference sequence). CDR3 DNA sequence: TGTGCCAGCAGCTTGGTTCAGGGGGGCACAGATACGCAGTATTTT. It encodes CASSLVQGGTDTQYF.

The CDR3 sequence is CASSLRAGASTDTQYF. The CDR3 region has the DNA TGTGCCAGCAGCCTTAGGGCAGGGGCCAGCACAGATACGCAGTATTTT. The chain carries TRBV7-3 and TRBJ2-3, with D perhaps TRBD1 (6 bases). Germline values: CDR1 SGHTA, CDR2 FQGTGA. The CDR3 length is 16 residues. With 5 bases removed from V and 0 bases from J, the gap between germline ends came to 15 bases. Full variable domain (remainder filled in from reference TRBV7-3 and TRBJ2-3): GAGVSQTPSNKVTEKGKYVELRCDPISGHTALYWYRQSLGQGPEFLIYFQGTGAADDSGLPNDRFFAVRPEGSVSTLKIQRTERGDSAVYLCASSLRAGASTDTQYFGPGTRLTVL.

This clone was seen a handful of times. Distinct nucleotide sequences in the sample also encode this CDR3. The chain couples TRBV7-6 to TRBJ1-1; 7 nucleotides line up with TRBD1. Germline V gene data show CDR1 as SGHVS and CDR2 as FNYEAQ. The trim removed 5 bases at V and 2 bases at J, leaving 5 bases unmatched. The CDR3 totals 14 residues. CDR3 region: CASSAYRGNTEAFF. The CDR3, as DNA: TGTGCCAGCAGCGCCTACAGGGGAAACACTGAAGCTTTCTTT. Looking up the rest from reference TRBV7-6 and TRBJ1-1 gives the full variable domain: GAGVSQSPRYKVTKRGQDVALRCDPISGHVSLYWYRQALGQGPEFLTYFNYEAQQDKSGLPNDRFSAERPEGSISTLTIQRTEQRDSAMYRCASSAYRGNTEAFFGQGTRLTVV.

V is TRBV19 and J is TRBJ2-7, with 10 bases identical to TRBD1. Germline values: CDR1 LNHDA, CDR2 SQIVND (reference sequence). J gave up 5 bases and V 3 bases, and 4 bases lay outside the gene matches. This CDR3 spans 14 amino acids. CDR3 sequence reads: CASSMRDRGHEQYF. The CDR3 region has the DNA TGTGCCAGTAGTATGCGGGACAGGGGCCACGAGCAGTACTTC.

The chain joins TRBV11-2 to TRBJ1-1; D is uncertain. CDR1 is SGHAT and CDR2 is FQNNGV in the germline V gene. The CDR3 loop spans 15 amino acids. V lost 2 bases, J lost 1 base, and 11 bases lay in between. The CDR3 sequence is CASSLIRPQNTEAFF. The CDR3 DNA follows: TGTGCCAGCAGCTTAATCAGACCGCAGAACACTGAAGCTTTCTTT.

The V and J genes are TRBV7-6 and TRBJ2-4; 11 nucleotides line up with TRBD2. This CDR3 comprises 16 residues. Germline trimming cut 5 bases from V and 1 base from J; bases unmatched to any gene: 4. Germline V lookup: CDR1 SGHVS, CDR2 FNYEAQ. The CDR3 bases are TGTGCCAGCAGCAAACTAGCGGGAGAGGCCAAAAACATTCAGTACTTC. Translating it yields CASSKLAGEAKNIQYF.

The genes are TRBV27 and TRBJ2-3; D may be TRBD2 (7 bases). Germline V lookup: CDR1 MNHEY, CDR2 SMNVEV (reference sequence). The CDR3 length is 14 residues. Trimming left V 7 bases short and J 4 bases short, with 15 bases between. CDR3: CASKLGGPPDTQYF. In DNA form, the CDR3 reads TGTGCCAGCAAACTCGGGGGGCCCCCAGATACGCAGTATTTT.

This clone has a single count. The chain combines TRBV7-2 with TRBJ2-5, with 10 bases lining up with TRBD1. The end of the DNA fits TRBJ2-7 better, so the J call may be wrong. CDR1 SGHTA and CDR2 FQGNSA come from the germline V gene. The CDR3 has 15 residues. The CDR3 nucleotides are TGTGCCAGCAGCTCCGGACAGGGGGGTTCCTACGAGCAGTACTTC. Translating gives CASSSGQGGSYEQYF.

The chain has TRBV5-8 and TRBJ1-2; D gene uncertain. The CDR3 is made up of 14 amino acids. CDR1 SGHTS and CDR2 YDEGEE come from the germline V gene. The V and J ends lost 0 bases and 6 bases respectively, with 12 bases between them. The DNA of the CDR3 is TGTGCCAGCAGCTTGGCCGCGGGAAGGCATGGCTACACCTTC. It codes for CASSLAAGRHGYTF. Based on the CDR3 plus reference TRBV5-8 and TRBJ1-2, the full variable domain is EAGVTQSPTHLIKTRGQQATLRCSPISGHTSVYWYQQALGLGLQFLLWYDEGEERNRGNFPPRFSGRQFPNYSSELNVNALELEDSALYLCASSLAAGRHGYTFGSGTRLTVV.

V usage is TRBV5-1 and J usage is TRBJ2-3; unclear D gene. Trimming took off 2 bases at V and 0 bases at J, with 4 bases between the two ends. The CDR3 loop spans 13 amino acids. The germline V gene has CDR1 SGHRS and CDR2 YFSETQ. The CDR3 coding sequence is TGCGCCAGCAGCTTAGGCAGCACAGATACGCAGTATTTT. Amino acids: CASSLGSTDTQYF. The variable domain in full, with the rest retrieved from reference TRBV5-1 and TRBJ2-3, is KAGVTQTPRYLIKTRGQQVTLSCSPISGHRSVSWYQQTPGQGLQFLFEYFSETQRNKGNFPGRFSGRQFSNSRSEMNVSTLELGDSALYLCASSLGSTDTQYFGPGTRLTVL.

The rearrangement links TRBV18 to TRBJ2-5; D is perhaps TRBD1 (6 bases). Trimming pared 0 bases from V and 2 bases from J, leaving 10 bases between. CDR3 length: 15 residues. Looked up from germline, CDR1 is KGHSH and CDR2 is LQKENI. The CDR3 loop reads CASSPPWTAQETQYF. CDR3 DNA: TGTGCCAGCTCACCACCGTGGACAGCTCAAGAGACCCAGTACTTC.

The chain uses TRBV11-3 and TRBJ2-1, with TRBD1 matching 10 bases. CDR1 and CDR2 (germline): SGHNT, YENEEA. This CDR3 spans 15 amino acids. V was clipped by 1 base and J by 5 bases; unmatched bases: 2. DNA of the CDR3: TGTGCCAGCAGCTTAGGAGGGACAGGGGACAATGAGCAGTTCTTC. This translates into CASSLGGTGDNEQFF.

This clone was found a few times. This chain uses TRBV5-1 with TRBJ2-2; unclear D gene. V lost 0 bases and J lost 6, with 15 bases in between. The CDR3 is 16 amino acids. Germline V CDR1 and CDR2: SGHRS, YFSETQ. The CDR3 DNA is TGCGCCAGCAGCTTGGGTCTGGAGCCGATCCCCGGGGAGCTGTTTTTT. Translation: CASSLGLEPIPGELFF.

Concerning this clone itself: A junction end diverges from the germline sequence, so it may reflect a read error. The chain links TRBV6-4 to TRBJ2-1; D might be TRBD1 or TRBD2, each matching 5 bases. The CDR3 loop spans 17 amino acids. Germline loops: CDR1 MRHNA, CDR2 SNTAGT. This CDR3 is CASIDGARACSYNEQFF. The CDR3 coding sequence is TGTGCCAGCATTGACGGGGCGAGGGCTTGCTCCTACAATGAGCAGTTCTTC.

The gene calls are TRBV7-9 and TRBJ1-4; D may be TRBD1 (5 bases). Trimming removed 5 bases at V and 6 bases at J, with 16 bases between. Germline V lookup: CDR1 SEHNR, CDR2 FQNEAQ (reference sequence). The CDR3 length is 15 residues. CDR3 in DNA: TGTGCCAGCAGCCCGGGGGGACCTGGAGATGAAAAACTGTTTTTT. The encoded protein is CASSPGGPGDEKLFF.

This chain joins TRBV10-2 and TRBJ1-4; perhaps TRBD1 as D (5 bases). CDR1 is WSHSY and CDR2 is SAAADI in the germline V gene. The CDR3 loop spans 16 amino acids. Deletions cut 6 bases from V and 4 bases from J, with 18 bases between. The CDR3 nucleotides are TGCGCCAGCAGCGACCAGGGACCGGCTATTAATGAAAAACTGTTTTTT. Its protein product is CASSDQGPAINEKLFF.

CDR3 DNA sequence: TGTGCCAGCAGCTTAGAACTAGCGGCGAACACCGGGGAGCTGTTTTTT. Residues: CASSLELAANTGELFF. The chain uses TRBV7-9 and TRBJ2-2; 8 bases match TRBD2. V shed 1 base, J shed 0 bases, and the junction held 1 base outside the gene matches. The CDR3 loop spans 16 amino acids. Per the germline V gene, CDR1 is SEHNR and CDR2 is FQNEAQ (reference sequence).